This record concerns one T cell receptor (beta chain) sequence. CDR3 size: 15 residues. The V and J ends lost 7 bases and 2 bases respectively, with 15 bases between them. The germline V gene encodes CDR1 MNHEY and CDR2 SVGAGI. TCRdb's copy holds only in-frame clones and misses some; the assay was immunoSEQ multiplex PCR. The sample lists 200,000 to 250,000 clones, approximately 89% occurring once. This entry comes from a study of blood T cell repertoires in COVID-19. This TCR came from a woman aged 40-49 years with acute or convalescent COVID-19. Sequences were obtained from peripheral blood. This sequence joins TRBV6-5 and TRBJ1-5; D gene unclear. CDR3 sequence: CASIRGLGGNQPQHF. In DNA, the CDR3 is TGTGCCAGCATTCGCGGGCTCGGCGGCAATCAGCCCCAGCATTTT.